The T cell receptor (beta chain) under discussion was sequenced for a study of T cells in localized non-small cell lung cancer. Overall study results and limits: When the top 100 tumor clones were examined, a median about 60 of them also appeared in the adjacent lung, which was paired and uninvolved. Exceeding tumor, uninvolved adjacent lung had the highest T cell clonality. There was an association of higher blood T cell density with longer overall survival. A single tumor region was sequenced, leaving heterogeneity possible.

Remarks on this clone: Its antigen is currently unknown.

Assay used: immunoSEQ multiplex PCR; TCRdb lists only in-frame clones, some missing. The table records tens of thousands of clones, over 85% of them present only once. V was pared by 5 bases and J by 4 bases, with 11 bases between. Germline V gene lookup returns CDR1 KGHSH and CDR2 LQKENI. This CDR3 is built from 14 residues. The sample consisted of peripheral blood, taken before any cancer treatment. The TCR comes from a man aged 40 to 70 with stage I squamous cell lung carcinoma. The rearrangement links TRBV18 to TRBJ2-2, with D perhaps given as TRBD1 or TRBD2 (5 bases each). CDR3 loop: CASSRDERTGELFF. The CDR3 coding sequence is TGTGCCAGCTCAAGGGACGAACGCACCGGGGAGCTGTTTTTT.